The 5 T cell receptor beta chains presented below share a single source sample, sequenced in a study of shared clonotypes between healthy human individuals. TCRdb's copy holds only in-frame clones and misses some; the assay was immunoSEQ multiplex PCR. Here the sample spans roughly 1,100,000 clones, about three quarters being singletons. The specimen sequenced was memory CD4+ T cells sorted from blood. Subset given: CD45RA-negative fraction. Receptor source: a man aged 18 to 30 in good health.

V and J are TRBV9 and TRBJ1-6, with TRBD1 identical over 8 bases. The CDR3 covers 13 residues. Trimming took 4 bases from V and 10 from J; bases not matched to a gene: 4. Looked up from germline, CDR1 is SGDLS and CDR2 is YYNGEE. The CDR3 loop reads CASSRQGNSPLHF. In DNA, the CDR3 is TGTGCCAGCAGCAGACAGGGGAACTCACCCCTCCACTTT.

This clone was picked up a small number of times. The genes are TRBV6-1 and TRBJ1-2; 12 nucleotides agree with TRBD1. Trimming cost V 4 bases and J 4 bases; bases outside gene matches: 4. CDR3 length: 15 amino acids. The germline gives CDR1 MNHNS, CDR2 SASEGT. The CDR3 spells CASSAGTGGGYGYTF. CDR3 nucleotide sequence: TGTGCCAGCAGTGCGGGGACAGGGGGCGGCTATGGCTACACCTTC.

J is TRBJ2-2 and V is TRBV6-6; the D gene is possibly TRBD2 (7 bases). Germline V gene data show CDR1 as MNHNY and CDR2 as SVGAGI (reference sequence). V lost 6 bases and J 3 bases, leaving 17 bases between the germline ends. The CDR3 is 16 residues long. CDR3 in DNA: TGTGCCAGCAGCCAGATGGGGGGGGCCGACACCGGGGAGCTGTTTTTT. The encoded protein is CASSQMGGADTGELFF.

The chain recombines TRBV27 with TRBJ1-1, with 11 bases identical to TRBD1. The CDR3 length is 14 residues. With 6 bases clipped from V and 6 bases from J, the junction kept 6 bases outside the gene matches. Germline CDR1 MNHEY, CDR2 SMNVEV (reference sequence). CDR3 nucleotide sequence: TGTGCCAGCAGCGGACAGGGGGCTTTCTCTGAAGCTTTCTTT. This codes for CASSGQGAFSEAFF.

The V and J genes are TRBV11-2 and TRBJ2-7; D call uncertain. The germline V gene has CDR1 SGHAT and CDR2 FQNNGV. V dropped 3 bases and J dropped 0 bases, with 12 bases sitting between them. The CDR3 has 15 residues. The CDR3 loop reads CASSFDISFSYEQYF. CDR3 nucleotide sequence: TGTGCCAGCAGCTTCGACATCTCTTTCTCCTACGAGCAGTACTTC.